Below, 5 T cell receptor beta chains from the same sample are listed, as sequenced in a study of blood T cell repertoires in COVID-19. Measured with immunoSEQ multiplex PCR; TCRdb has only the in-frame clones, and not every one. The repertoire holds hundreds of thousands of clones, nearly 90% seen once, with 1% in the top ten. The source material was PBMCs or T cells enriched from blood (not recorded which). All receptors come from a woman under 40 who had recovered from COVID-19.

This clone was observed a single time. The chain employs TRBV5-1 and TRBJ1-4; 11 bases are a match to TRBD1. There are 16 residues in the CDR3. V gave up 3 bases and J gave up 4 bases; unmatched junction bases: 5. Germline CDR1 is SGHRS and CDR2 is YFSETQ. CDR3 sequence (DNA): TGCGCCAGCAGCTCCGGACAGGGGGCGGTTAATGAAAAACTGTTTTTT. Residues: CASSSGQGAVNEKLFF. The full variable domain, completed using reference TRBV5-1 and TRBJ1-4, is KAGVTQTPRYLIKTRGQQVTLSCSPISGHRSVSWYQQTPGQGLQFLFEYFSETQRNKGNFPGRFSGRQFSNSRSEMNVSTLELGDSALYLCASSSGQGAVNEKLFFGSGTQLSVL.

The chain combines TRBV19 with TRBJ1-2, with unresolved D. In germline, CDR1 is LNHDA, CDR2 SQIVND (reference sequence). The germline V and J ends were trimmed by 3 bases and 3 bases, with 11 bases remaining between them. This CDR3 is built from 14 residues. CDR3 amino acids: CASSIFLRDYGYTF. The DNA of the CDR3 is TGTGCCAGTAGTATTTTCCTGAGGGACTATGGCTACACCTTC.

The chain carries TRBV19 and TRBJ1-1; D possibly corresponds to TRBD1 (5 bases). The CDR3 loop spans 14 amino acids. CDR1 is LNHDA and CDR2 is SQIVND in the germline V gene (reference sequence). V was trimmed by 1 base and J by 1 base, leaving 7 bases between them. For the CDR3, the DNA is TGTGCCAGTAGTATAGGGGGCCCGAACACTGAAGCTTTCTTT. Residues: CASSIGGPNTEAFF.

The genes are TRBV3-1 (or the pseudogene TRBV3-2) and TRBJ1-4; possibly TRBD1 for D (5 bases). V was cut by 4 bases and J by 0 bases, with 18 bases left in between. This CDR3 comprises 18 residues. Germline V lookup: CDR1 LGHDT, CDR2 YNNKEL (reference sequence). CDR3 loop: CASSPPGKRTTTNEKLFF. DNA of the CDR3: TGTGCCAGCAGCCCTCCTGGTAAAAGGACAACAACTAATGAAAAACTGTTTTTT.

The J gene is TRBJ2-3, the V gene TRBV15; perhaps TRBD2 as D (6 bases). The CDR3 has 16 residues. Germline lookup yields CDR1 LNHNV and CDR2 YYDKDF (reference sequence). V dropped 1 base and J dropped 2 bases, with 13 bases sitting between them. CDR3 coding DNA: TGTGCCACCAGCAGAGTTTGGGCGGGGCTCACAGATACGCAGTATTTT. Amino acids: CATSRVWAGLTDTQYF.